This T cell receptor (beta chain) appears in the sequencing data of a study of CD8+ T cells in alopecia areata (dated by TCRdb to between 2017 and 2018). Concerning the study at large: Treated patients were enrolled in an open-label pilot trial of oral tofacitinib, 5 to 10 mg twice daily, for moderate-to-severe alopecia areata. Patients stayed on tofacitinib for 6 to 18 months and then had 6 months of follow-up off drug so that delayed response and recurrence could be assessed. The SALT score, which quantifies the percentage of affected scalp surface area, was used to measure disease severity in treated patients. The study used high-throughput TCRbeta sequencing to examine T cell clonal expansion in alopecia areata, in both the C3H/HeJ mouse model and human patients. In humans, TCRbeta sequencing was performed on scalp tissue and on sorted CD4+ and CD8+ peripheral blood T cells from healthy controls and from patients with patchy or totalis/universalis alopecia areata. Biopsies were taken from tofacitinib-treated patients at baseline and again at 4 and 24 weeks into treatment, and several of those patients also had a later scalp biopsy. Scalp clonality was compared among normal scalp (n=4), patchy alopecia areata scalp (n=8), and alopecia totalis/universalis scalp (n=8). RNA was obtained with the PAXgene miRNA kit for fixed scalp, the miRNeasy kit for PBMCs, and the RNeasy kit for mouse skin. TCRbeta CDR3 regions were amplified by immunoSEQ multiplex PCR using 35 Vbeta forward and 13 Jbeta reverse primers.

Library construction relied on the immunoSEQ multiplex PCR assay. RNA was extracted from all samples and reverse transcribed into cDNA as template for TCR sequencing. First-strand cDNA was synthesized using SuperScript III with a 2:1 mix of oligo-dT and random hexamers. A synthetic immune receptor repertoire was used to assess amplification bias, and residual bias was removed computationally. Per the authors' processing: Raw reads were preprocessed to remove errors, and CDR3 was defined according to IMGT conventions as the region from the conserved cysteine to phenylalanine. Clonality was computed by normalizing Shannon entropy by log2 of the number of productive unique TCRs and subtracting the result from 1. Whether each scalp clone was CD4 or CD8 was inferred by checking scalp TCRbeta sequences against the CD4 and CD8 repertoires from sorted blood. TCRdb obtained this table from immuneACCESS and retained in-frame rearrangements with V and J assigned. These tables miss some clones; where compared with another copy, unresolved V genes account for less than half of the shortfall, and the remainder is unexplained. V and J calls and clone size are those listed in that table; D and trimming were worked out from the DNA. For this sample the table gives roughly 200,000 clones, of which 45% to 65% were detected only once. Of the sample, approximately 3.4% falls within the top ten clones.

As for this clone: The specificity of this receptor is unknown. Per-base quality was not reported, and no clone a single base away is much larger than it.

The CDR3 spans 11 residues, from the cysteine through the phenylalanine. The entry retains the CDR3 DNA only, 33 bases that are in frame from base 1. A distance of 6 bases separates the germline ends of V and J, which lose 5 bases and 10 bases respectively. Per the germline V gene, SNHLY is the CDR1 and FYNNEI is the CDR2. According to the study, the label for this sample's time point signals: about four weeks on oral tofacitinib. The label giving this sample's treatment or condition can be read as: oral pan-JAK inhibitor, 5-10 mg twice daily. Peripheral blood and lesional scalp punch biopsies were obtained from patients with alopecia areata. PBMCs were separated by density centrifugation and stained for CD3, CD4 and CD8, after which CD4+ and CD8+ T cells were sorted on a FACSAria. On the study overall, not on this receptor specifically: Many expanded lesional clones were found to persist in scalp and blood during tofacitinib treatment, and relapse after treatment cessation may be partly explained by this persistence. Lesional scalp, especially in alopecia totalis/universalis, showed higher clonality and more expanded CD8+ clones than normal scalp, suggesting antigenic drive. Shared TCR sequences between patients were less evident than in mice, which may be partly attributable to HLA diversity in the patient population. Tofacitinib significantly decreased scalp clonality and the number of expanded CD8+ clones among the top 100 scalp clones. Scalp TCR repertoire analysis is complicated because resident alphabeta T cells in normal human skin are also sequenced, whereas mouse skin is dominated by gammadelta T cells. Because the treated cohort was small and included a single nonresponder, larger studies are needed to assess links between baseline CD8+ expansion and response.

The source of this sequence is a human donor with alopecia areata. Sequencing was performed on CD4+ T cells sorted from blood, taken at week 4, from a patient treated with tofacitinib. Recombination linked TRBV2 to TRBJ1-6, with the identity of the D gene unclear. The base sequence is TGTGCCAGCAGTTCTCTATCACCCCTCCACTTT. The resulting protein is CASSSLSPLHF. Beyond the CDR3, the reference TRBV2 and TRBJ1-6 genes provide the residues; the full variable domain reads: EPEVTQTPSHQVTQMGQEVILRCVPISNHLYFYWYRQILGQKVEFLVSFYNNEISEKSEIFDDQFSVERPDGSNFTLKIRSTKLEDSAMYFCASSSLSPLHFGNGTRLTVT.